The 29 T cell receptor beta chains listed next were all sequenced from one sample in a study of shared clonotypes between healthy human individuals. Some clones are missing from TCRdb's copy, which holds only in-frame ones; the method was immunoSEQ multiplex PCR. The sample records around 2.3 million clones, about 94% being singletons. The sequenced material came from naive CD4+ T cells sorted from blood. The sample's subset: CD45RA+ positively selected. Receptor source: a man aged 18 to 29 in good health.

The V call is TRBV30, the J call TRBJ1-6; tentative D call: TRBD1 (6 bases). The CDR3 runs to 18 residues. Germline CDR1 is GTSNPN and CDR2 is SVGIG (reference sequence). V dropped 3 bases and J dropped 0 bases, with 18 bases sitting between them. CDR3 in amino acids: CAWSPQGWISSYNSPLHF. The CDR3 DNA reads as TGTGCCTGGAGCCCACAGGGTTGGATTAGCTCCTATAATTCACCCCTCCACTTT.

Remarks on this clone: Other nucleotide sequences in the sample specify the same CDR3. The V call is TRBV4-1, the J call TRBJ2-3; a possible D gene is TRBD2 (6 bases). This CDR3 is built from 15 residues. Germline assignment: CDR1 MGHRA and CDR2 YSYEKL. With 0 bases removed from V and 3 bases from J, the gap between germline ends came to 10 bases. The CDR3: CASSQDRGGTDTQYF. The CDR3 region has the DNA TGCGCCAGCAGCCAAGATAGGGGAGGTACAGATACGCAGTATTTT.

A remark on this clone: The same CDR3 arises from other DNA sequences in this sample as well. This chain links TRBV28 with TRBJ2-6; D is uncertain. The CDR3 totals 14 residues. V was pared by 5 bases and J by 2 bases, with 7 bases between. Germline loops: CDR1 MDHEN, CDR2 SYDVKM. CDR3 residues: CASSLPPGANVLTF. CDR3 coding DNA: TGTGCCAGCAGTCTCCCCCCTGGGGCCAACGTCCTGACTTTC.

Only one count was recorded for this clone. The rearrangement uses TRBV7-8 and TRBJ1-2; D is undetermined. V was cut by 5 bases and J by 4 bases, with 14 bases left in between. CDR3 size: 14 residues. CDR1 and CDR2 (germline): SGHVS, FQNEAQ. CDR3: CASSPSGGIYGYTF. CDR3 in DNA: TGTGCCAGCAGCCCCTCCGGAGGGATCTATGGCTACACCTTC.

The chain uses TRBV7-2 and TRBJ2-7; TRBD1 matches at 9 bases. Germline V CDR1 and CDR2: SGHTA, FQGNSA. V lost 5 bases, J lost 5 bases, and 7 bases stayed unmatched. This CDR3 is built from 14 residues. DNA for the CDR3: TGTGCCAGCAGCCCCCGACAGGGGGGCCACGAGCAGTACTTC. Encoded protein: CASSPRQGGHEQYF. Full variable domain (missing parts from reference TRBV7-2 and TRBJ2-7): GAGVSQSPSNKVTEKGKDVELRCDPISGHTALYWYRQSLGQGLEFLIYFQGNSAPDKSGLPSDRFSAERTGGSVSTLTIQRTQQEDSAVYLCASSPRQGGHEQYFGPGTRLTVT.

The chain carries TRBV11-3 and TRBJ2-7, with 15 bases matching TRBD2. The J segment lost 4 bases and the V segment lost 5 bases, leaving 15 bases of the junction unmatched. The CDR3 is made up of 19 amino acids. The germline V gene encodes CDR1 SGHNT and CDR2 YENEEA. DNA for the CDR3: TGTGCCAGCAGCCCCAGGACCGGGACTAGCGGGAGGTGGTTGTACGAGCAGTACTTC. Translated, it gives CASSPRTGTSGRWLYEQYF.

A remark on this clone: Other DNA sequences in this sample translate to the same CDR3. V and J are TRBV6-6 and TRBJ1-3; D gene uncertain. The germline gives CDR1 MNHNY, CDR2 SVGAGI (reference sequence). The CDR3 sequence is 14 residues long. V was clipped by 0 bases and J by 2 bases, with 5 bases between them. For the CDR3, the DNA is TGTGCCAGCAGTTACTCGACGGCTGGAAACACCATATATTTT. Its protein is CASSYSTAGNTIYF.

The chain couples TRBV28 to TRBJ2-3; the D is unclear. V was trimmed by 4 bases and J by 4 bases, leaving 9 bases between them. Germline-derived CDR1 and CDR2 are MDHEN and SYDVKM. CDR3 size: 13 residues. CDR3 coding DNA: TGTGCCAGCAGTTCGTCTGGACCAGATACGCAGTATTTT. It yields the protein CASSSSGPDTQYF.

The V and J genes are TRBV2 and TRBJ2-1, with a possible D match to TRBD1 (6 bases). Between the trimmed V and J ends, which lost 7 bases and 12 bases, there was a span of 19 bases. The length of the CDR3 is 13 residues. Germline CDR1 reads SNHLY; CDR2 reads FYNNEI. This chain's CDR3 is CASNPGHLMRQFF. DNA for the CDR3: TGTGCCAGCAATCCGGGACACCTTATGAGGCAGTTCTTC. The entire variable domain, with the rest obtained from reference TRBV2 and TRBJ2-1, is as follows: EPEVTQTPSHQVTQMGQEVILRCVPISNHLYFYWYRQILGQKVEFLVSFYNNEISEKSEIFDDQFSVERPDGSNFTLKIRSTKLEDSAMYFCASNPGHLMRQFFGPGTRLTVL.

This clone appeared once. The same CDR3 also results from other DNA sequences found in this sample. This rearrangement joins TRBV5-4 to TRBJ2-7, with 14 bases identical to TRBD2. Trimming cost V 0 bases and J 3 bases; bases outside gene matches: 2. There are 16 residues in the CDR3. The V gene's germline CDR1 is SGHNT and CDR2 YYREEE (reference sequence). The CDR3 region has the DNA TGTGCCAGCAGCTTGGGGGGACTAGCGGGAGACTACGAGCAGTACTTC. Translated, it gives CASSLGGLAGDYEQYF.

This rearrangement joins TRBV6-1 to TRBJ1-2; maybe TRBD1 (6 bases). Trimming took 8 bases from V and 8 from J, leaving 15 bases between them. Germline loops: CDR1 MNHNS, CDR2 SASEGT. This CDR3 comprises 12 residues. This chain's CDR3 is CASGSGGAGYTF. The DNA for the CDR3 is TGTGCCAGCGGGAGCGGGGGGGCAGGCTACACCTTC.

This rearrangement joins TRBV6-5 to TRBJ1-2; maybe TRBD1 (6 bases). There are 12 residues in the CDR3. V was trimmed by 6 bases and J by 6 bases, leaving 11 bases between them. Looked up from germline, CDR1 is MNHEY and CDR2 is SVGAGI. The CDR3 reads CASRPQGNGYTF. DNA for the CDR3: TGTGCCAGCAGGCCACAGGGAAATGGCTACACCTTC.

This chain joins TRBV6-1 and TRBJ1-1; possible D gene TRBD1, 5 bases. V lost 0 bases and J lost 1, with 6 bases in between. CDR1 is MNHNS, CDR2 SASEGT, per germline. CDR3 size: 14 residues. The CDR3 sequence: CASSEADRNTEAFF. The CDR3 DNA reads TGTGCCAGCAGTGAAGCCGACAGGAACACTGAAGCTTTCTTT.

The DNA for the CDR3 is TGTGCCAGTAGTACCGAAGGACAGAACCTCTATGGCTACACCTTC. This sequence encodes CASSTEGQNLYGYTF. The rearrangement links TRBV19 to TRBJ1-2, with a possible D match to TRBD1 (6 bases). V lost 4 bases and J lost 4, with 16 bases in between. The CDR3 is made up of 15 amino acids. Germline CDR1 reads LNHDA; CDR2 reads SQIVND (reference sequence).

The CDR3 DNA is TGTGCCAGCTCTCGGGGTCTAACTAATGAAAAACTGTTTTTT. Protein sequence: CASSRGLTNEKLFF. The chain carries TRBV6-1 and TRBJ1-4, with D hard to call. The CDR3 contains 14 residues. From germline, CDR1 is MNHNS and CDR2 SASEGT. V was clipped by 8 bases and J by 1 base, with 11 bases between them.

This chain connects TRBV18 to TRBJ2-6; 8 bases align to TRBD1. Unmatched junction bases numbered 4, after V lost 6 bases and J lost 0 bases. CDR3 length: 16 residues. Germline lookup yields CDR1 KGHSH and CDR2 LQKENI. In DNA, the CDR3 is TGTGCCAGCTCGGGCGGACAGGGCTCTGGGGCCAACGTCCTGACTTTC. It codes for CASSGGQGSGANVLTF.

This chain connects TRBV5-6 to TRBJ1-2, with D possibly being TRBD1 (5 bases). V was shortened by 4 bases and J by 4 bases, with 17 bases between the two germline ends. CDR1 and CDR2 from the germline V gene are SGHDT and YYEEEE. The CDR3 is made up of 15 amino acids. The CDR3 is CASSPQDTHLYGYTF. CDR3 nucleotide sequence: TGTGCCAGCAGCCCCCAGGACACTCACCTCTATGGCTACACCTTC.

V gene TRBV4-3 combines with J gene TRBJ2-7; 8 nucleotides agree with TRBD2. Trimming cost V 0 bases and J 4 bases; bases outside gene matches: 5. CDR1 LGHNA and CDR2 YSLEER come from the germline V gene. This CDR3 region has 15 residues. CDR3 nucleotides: TGCGCCAGCAGCCAAGAAAGCGGGGGAACTTACGAGCAGTACTTC. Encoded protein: CASSQESGGTYEQYF.

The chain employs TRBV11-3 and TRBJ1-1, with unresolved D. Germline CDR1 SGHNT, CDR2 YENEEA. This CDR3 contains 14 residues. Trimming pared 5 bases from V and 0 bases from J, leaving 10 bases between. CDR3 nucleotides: TGTGCCAGCAGCCCAGCCGGAGTGAACACTGAAGCTTTCTTT. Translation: CASSPAGVNTEAFF.

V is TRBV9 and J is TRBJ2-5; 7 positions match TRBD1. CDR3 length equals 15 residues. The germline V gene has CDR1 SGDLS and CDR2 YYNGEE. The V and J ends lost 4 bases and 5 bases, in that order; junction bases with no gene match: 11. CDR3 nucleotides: TGTGCCAGCAGCTCTCCCCGGACAGGCTTGGAGACCCAGTACTTC. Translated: CASSSPRTGLETQYF.

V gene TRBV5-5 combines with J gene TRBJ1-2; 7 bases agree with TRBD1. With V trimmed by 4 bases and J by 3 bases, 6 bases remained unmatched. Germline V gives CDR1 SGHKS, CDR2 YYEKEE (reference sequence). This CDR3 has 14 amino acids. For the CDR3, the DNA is TGTGCCAGCAGCCTACAGGGGCCATACTATGGCTACACCTTC. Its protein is CASSLQGPYYGYTF.

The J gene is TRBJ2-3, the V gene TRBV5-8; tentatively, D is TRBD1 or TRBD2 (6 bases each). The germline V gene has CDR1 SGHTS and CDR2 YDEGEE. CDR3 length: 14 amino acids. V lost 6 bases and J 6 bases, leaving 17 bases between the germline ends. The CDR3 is CASNEGGWSDTQYF. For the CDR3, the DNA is TGTGCCAGCAACGAGGGGGGATGGTCCGATACGCAGTATTTT.

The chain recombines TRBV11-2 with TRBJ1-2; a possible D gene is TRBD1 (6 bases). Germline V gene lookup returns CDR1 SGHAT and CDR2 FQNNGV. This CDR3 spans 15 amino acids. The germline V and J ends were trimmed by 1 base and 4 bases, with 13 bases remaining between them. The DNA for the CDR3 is TGTGCCAGCAGCTTAGGTTGGGGGGCGACCTATGGCTACACCTTC. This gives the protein CASSLGWGATYGYTF.

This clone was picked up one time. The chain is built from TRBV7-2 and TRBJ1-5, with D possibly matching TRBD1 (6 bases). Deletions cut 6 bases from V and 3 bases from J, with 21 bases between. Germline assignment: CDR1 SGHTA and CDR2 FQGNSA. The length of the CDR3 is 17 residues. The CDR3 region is CASRLHRDRPSNQPQHF. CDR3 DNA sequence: TGTGCCAGCAGACTACACAGAGACAGGCCTTCCAATCAGCCCCAGCATTTT. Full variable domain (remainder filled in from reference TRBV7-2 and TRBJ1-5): GAGVSQSPSNKVTEKGKDVELRCDPISGHTALYWYRQSLGQGLEFLIYFQGNSAPDKSGLPSDRFSAERTGGSVSTLTIQRTQQEDSAVYLCASRLHRDRPSNQPQHFGDGTRLSIL.

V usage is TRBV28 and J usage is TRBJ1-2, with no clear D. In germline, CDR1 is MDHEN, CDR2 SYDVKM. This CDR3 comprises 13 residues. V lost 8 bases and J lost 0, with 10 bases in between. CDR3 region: CASGPTANYGYTF. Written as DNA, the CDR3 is TGTGCCAGCGGCCCCACAGCTAACTATGGCTACACCTTC.

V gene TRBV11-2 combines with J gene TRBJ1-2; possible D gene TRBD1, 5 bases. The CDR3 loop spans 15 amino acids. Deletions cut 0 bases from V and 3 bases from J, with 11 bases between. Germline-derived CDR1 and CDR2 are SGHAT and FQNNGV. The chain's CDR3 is CASSLEGDRDYGYTF. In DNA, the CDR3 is TGTGCCAGCAGCTTAGAGGGTGACAGAGACTATGGCTACACCTTC.

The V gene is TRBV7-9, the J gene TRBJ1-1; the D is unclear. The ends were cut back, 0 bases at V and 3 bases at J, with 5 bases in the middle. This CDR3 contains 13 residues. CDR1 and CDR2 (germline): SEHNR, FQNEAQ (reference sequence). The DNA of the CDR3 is TGTGCCAGCAGCTTAGCTCGGTACACTGAAGCTTTCTTT. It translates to CASSLARYTEAFF.

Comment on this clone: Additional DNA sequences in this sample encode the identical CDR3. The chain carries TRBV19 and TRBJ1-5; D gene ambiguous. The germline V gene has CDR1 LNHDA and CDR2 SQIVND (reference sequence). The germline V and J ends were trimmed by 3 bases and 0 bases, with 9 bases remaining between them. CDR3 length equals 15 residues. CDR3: CASSITVNSNQPQHF. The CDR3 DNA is TGTGCCAGTAGTATCACAGTAAATAGCAATCAGCCCCAGCATTTT.

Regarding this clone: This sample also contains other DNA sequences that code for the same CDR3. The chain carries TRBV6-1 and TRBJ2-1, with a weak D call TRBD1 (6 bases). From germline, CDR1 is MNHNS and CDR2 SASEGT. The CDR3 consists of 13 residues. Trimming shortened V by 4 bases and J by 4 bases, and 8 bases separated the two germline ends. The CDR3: CASSVQGYNEQFF. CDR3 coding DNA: TGTGCCAGCAGTGTTCAGGGGTACAATGAGCAGTTCTTC.